This T cell receptor beta chain was identified during a study of cytomegalovirus exposure and HLA in healthy donors. Study context: Researchers previously reported finding 90 million to 120 million unique TCR beta sequences from some 180 million T cells. Study conclusions and caveats: Presence/absence results assume similar sequencing depth per donor, which may not hold. The authors listed 164 TCR beta chains as cytomegalovirus-associated.

Note on this clone: Its antigen remains unidentified.

60 Vbeta and 13 Jbeta primers were used in PCR. Sequenced by immunoSEQ multiplex PCR; TCRdb stores in-frame clones only, minus some. In the table there are under 250,000 clones, around four fifths of which are singletons. Healthy donors of bone marrow made up the group. The sequenced sample was PBMCs. The source is a boy under 18 in good health and CMV-seronegative.

CDR3 coding DNA: TGTGCCAGCAGTGACTCGGGACTAGCACCATACAATGAGCAGTTCTTC. Protein product: CASSDSGLAPYNEQFF. This chain joins TRBV6-4 and TRBJ2-1, with TRBD2 matching 9 bases. Germline V lookup: CDR1 MRHNA, CDR2 SNTAGT. The CDR3 consists of 16 residues. V lost 0 bases to trimming and J lost 4 bases; unmatched junction nucleotides: 4.